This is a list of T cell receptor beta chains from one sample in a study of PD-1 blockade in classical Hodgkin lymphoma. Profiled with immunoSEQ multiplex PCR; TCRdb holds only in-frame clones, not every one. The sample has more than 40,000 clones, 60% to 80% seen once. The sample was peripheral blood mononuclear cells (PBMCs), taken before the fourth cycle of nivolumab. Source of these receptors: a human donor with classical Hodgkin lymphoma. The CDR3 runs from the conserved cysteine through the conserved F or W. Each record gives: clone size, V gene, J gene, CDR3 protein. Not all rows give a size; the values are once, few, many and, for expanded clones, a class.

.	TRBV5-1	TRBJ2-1	CASRQVNEQFF
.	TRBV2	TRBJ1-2	CASSVWGAGYTF
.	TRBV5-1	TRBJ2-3	CASSSGPTDTQYF
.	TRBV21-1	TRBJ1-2	CASSKRDSRYGYTF
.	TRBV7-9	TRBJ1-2	CASSYAGDEIHGYTF
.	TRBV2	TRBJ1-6	CASSDGGAGVNSPLHF
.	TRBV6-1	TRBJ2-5	CASSELGLSNVETQYF
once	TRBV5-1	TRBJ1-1	CASSGVAGILTGEAFF
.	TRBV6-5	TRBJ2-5	CASSRLAVKETQYF
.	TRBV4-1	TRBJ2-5	CASSQSNRGETQYF
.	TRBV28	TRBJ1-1	CASLQPTGGGTEAFF
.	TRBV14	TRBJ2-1	CASSQDLPLASVISYNEQFF
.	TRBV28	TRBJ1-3	CASSLPRGLGNTIYF
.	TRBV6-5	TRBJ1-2	CASRVRAHNYGYTF
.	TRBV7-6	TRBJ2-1	CASSSRTSLLSDEQFF
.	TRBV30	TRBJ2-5	CAWNDRGEAETQYF
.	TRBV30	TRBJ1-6	CDLGPGQGSF
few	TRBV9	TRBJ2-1	CASSAQRGREVHNEQFF
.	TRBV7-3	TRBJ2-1	CASSLIGENEQFF
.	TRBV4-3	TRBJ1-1	CASSQDGMNTEAFF
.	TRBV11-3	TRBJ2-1	CASPRILADEQFF
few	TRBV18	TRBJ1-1	CASSPLGGPMNTEAFF
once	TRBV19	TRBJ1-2	CASSMSGADNYGYTF
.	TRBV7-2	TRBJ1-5	CASSFTGGNQPQHF
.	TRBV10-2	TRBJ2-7	CASQDALEQYF
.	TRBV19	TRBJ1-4	CASSASTGTTNEKLFF
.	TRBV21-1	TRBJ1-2	CASSSEHRDKDGYTF
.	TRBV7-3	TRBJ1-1	CASSLRQGVTEAFF
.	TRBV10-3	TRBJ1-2	CAITFGDSGNYGYTF
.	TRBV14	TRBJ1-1	CASSQVTAFPEAFF
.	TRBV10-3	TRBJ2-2	CAISESQAGNTGELFF
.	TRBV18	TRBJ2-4	CASSAGQGVTKNIQYF
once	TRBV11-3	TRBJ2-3	CASSFRSGGSTDTQYF
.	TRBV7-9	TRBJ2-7	CASSSVPGQGAYEQYF
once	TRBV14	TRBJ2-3	CASSHSGGASTQYF
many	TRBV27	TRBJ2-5	CASSLSTGVAQYF
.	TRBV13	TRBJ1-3	CASSPRGGYSGNTIYF
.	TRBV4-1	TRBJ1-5	CASSQVTRPNNQPQHF
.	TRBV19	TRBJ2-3	CASSAGSADTQYF
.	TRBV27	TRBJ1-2	CASHPGQGVGYTF
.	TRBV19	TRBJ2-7	CASSIDRSRPSYEQYF
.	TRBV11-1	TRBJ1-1	CASSLGVNTEAFF
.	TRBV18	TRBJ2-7	CASSPSSGPLYEQYF
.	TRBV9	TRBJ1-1	CASSVGNAGVNTEAFF
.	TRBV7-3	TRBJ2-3	CASSLLAGGPADTQYF
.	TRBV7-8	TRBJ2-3	CASSLRRDRGSADTQYF
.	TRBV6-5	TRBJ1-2	CASSDWTGERRGYTF
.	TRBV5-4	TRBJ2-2	CASSLAAGQGAGGELFF
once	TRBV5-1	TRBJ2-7	CASSVDRSYEQYF
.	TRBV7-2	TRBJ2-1	CASSLAQFIGAIYNEQFF
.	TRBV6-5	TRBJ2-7	CASRQGQYYEQYF
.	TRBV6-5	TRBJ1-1	CASSRTGGRTEAFF
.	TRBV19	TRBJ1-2	CASKETNPYYGYTF
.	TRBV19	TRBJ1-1	CASSTRPLTEAFF
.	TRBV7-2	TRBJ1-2	CASSLVIRASDGYTF
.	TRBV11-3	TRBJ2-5	CASSLDFPAGETQYF
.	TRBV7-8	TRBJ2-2	CASSLGTSGTGELFF
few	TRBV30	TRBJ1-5	CAWSPQYSNQPQHF
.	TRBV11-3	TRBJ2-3	CASSVPGTSGEARTDTQYF
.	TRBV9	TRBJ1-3	CASSPGIARGNTIYF